These T cell receptor beta chains were read from a single sample in a study of blood T cell repertoires in COVID-19. Assay: immunoSEQ multiplex PCR; the TCRdb copy retains only in-frame clones and omits some. The table has fewer than 600,000 clones, more than 75% seen once; the top ten hold 1.5% to 2%. Sequences were obtained from PBMCs or T cells enriched from blood (not recorded which). Receptors originate from a woman aged 40 to 50 who had recovered from COVID-19. Both conserved end residues are part of each CDR3. A D gene is named only where the DNA matches it firmly. A clone size is listed for some rows: how often the clone was seen (once, few, many), or a class if it is expanded.

size	D	V	J	DNA	CDR3
many	-	TRBV7-6	TRBJ2-5	TGTGCCAGCAGCTTTCTAGGGGGCCAAGAGACCCAGTACTTC	CASSFLGGQETQYF
-	-	TRBV5-8	TRBJ1-1	TGTGCCAGCAGCTTGGGACTGTTGAACACTGAAGCTTTCTTT	CASSLGLLNTEAFF
-	-	TRBV20-1	TRBJ1-1	TGCAGTGCCGGGAGGGGCACTGAAGCTTTCTTT	CSAGRGTEAFF
-	-	TRBV24-1	TRBJ1-2	TGTGCCACCAGTGACTCCGGGGGGGTGCACTATGGCTACACCTTC	CATSDSGGVHYGYTF
-	-	TRBV14	TRBJ1-2	TGTGCCAGCAGCGTACGAGAAGGGGTATTGAATGGCTACACCTTC	CASSVREGVLNGYTF
-	-	TRBV10-2	TRBJ1-1	TGCGCCAGCAGTTGGGGGCAGGGCACTGAAGCTTTCTTT	CASSWGQGTEAFF
-	-	TRBV5-1	TRBJ1-1	TGCGCCAGCAGCCAGGACAGCGTTACTGAAGCTTTCTTT	CASSQDSVTEAFF
-	-	TRBV9	TRBJ1-5	TGTGCCAGCAGCGTAGGTCCTGGACTGTCCAATCAGCCCCAGCATTTT	CASSVGPGLSNQPQHF
-	TRBD1	TRBV19	TRBJ1-3	TGTGCCAGTAGTAGAGGCAGGGGGGCTGGAAACACCATATATTTT	CASSRGRGAGNTIYF
-	-	TRBV7-6	TRBJ1-2	TGTGCCAGCAGCCAGGGGACCAATAACTATGGCTACACCTTC	CASSQGTNNYGYTF
-	-	TRBV5-4	TRBJ1-4	TGTGCCAGCAGCCGAACAGGGTTCGCAACTAATGAAAAACTGTTTTTT	CASSRTGFATNEKLFF
-	-	TRBV12-2	TRBJ1-2	TGTGCAAGTCGCTTAAGGGGGGGAAACTATGGCTACACCTTC	CASRLRGGNYGYTF
-	-	TRBV7-9	TRBJ1-1	TGTGCCAGCAGCGAACAGGGTCGTGGGGCTTTCTTT	CASSEQGRGAFF
-	TRBD1	TRBV10-3	TRBJ1-1	TGTGCCGTGCAGGGGGGCGAAGGTGCTTTCTTT	CAVQGGEGAFF
-	TRBD2	TRBV6-4	TRBJ2-1	TGTGCCAGCAGTGACGCGGTAGCGGGAGCTCCTTACAATGAGCAGTTCTTC	CASSDAVAGAPYNEQFF
-	TRBD2	TRBV4-1	TRBJ2-2	TGCGCCAGCAGCCAAGCACGAGCGGGGGGGAACACCGGGGAGCTGTTTTTT	CASSQARAGGNTGELFF
-	TRBD2	TRBV30	TRBJ2-1	TGTGCCTGGAGTGTAACTAGCGGGAGAGCAAGTGAGCAGTTCTTC	CAWSVTSGRASEQFF
-	TRBD2	TRBV7-2	TRBJ2-7	TGTGCCAGCAGCCCCACGACTAGCGGACATGCCTACGAGCAGTACTTC	CASSPTTSGHAYEQYF
once	-	TRBV9	TRBJ2-2	TGTGCCAGCAGCGTAGTATCCACCGGGGAGCTGTTTTTT	CASSVVSTGELFF
-	TRBD1	TRBV4-1	TRBJ1-2	TGCGCCAGCAGCCAAGAGAGGGGGACAGGCTACCTCTATGGCTACACCTTC	CASSQERGTGYLYGYTF
-	TRBD2	TRBV5-8	TRBJ2-1	TGTGCCAGCAGCTTGGCCGCGACTAGCGGGGCCTACAATGAGCAGTTCTTC	CASSLAATSGAYNEQFF
-	TRBD2	TRBV6-1	TRBJ2-7	TGTGCCAGCAGTGGGGAGATCGGGAGGAGTTCCTACGAGCAGTACTTC	CASSGEIGRSSYEQYF
once	TRBD1	TRBV7-2	TRBJ1-2	TGTGCCAGCAGCGTAGGGGGCCCGGGCTACACCTTC	CASSVGGPGYTF
-	-	TRBV25-1	TRBJ2-7	TGTGCCAGGGACACGGAGACCTACGAGCAGTACTTC	CARDTETYEQYF
-	TRBD2	TRBV11-2	TRBJ2-1	TGTGCCAGCAGCTTACCAGCGGGGGTAGGACTGTTCTTC	CASSLPAGVGLFF
-	TRBD1	TRBV7-2	TRBJ2-7	TGTGCCAGCAGCTTAGCGACACAGGGGACCGACGAGCAGTACTTC	CASSLATQGTDEQYF
-	-	TRBV7-9	TRBJ1-1	TGTGCCAGCAGCCTCCAGGCTAACACTGAAGCTTTCTTT	CASSLQANTEAFF
-	-	TRBV4-1	TRBJ2-1	TGCGCCAGCAGCCCCGAGGGCCTTCCCTCCTACAATGAGCAGTTCTTC	CASSPEGLPSYNEQFF
-	-	TRBV27	TRBJ1-6	TGTGCCAGCAGTTTAACTACAGGGTTTTCACCCCTCCACTTT	CASSLTTGFSPLHF
-	TRBD2	TRBV7-6	TRBJ2-3	TGTGCCAGCAGCTCTAGCGGGTCCGCCTTCGGGTCAGATACGCAGTATTTT	CASSSSGSAFGSDTQYF
once	TRBD1	TRBV5-1	TRBJ1-1	TGCGCCAGCAGACAGGGGGCTGAAGCTTTCTTT	CASRQGAEAFF
-	TRBD2	TRBV6-5	TRBJ2-2	TGTGCCAGCACCTGGGCGGGGGACACCGGGGAGCTGTTTTTT	CASTWAGDTGELFF
-	TRBD1	TRBV18	TRBJ1-1	TGTGCCAGCTCAGGACAGGTACTGAACACTGAAGCTTTCTTT	CASSGQVLNTEAFF
-	-	TRBV19	TRBJ1-2	TGTGCCACCTCCCCACGTGAGGGAGCCTATGGCTACACCTTC	CATSPREGAYGYTF
-	TRBD1	TRBV7-2	TRBJ1-5	TGTGCCAGCAGCGGACAGGGGGGCAATCAGCCCCAGCATTTT	CASSGQGGNQPQHF
once	TRBD1	TRBV3-1/TRBV3-2	TRBJ1-1	TGTGCCAGCAGCCCTGGGACAGGGGGCCAACTCAACACTGAAGCTTTCTTT	CASSPGTGGQLNTEAFF
-	TRBD1	TRBV18	TRBJ1-2	TGTGCCAGCTCACCACTCCGGGGACAGGGCTATGGCTACACCTTC	CASSPLRGQGYGYTF
few	TRBD2	TRBV7-2	TRBJ2-2	TGTGCCAGCAGCTTATCGGGGGGGCTGTTTTTT	CASSLSGGLFF
-	TRBD2	TRBV7-8	TRBJ2-1	TGTGCCAGCGGACTAGCGGGAGGTCAAGAGCAGTTCTTC	CASGLAGGQEQFF
-	TRBD1	TRBV7-2	TRBJ2-7	TGTGCCAGCAGAGCGGGACAGGGAGGCTACGAGCAGTACTTC	CASRAGQGGYEQYF
-	-	TRBV5-1	TRBJ2-1	TGCGCCAGCAGCGAACCCACTTCGAACAATGAGCAGTTCTTC	CASSEPTSNNEQFF
-	-	TRBV4-3	TRBJ1-3	TGCGCCAGCAGCCAAGACAGAGCAGCGAGCTCTGGAAACACCATATATTTT	CASSQDRAASSGNTIYF
-	-	TRBV23-1	TRBJ1-2	TGCGCCAGCAGTCAATCGTTTGAGGGAAGGAATGGCTACACCTTC	CASSQSFEGRNGYTF
-	-	TRBV6-5	TRBJ2-5	TGTGCCAGCACCCTAGGAAGGGGGAGCACCCAGTACTTC	CASTLGRGSTQYF
-	TRBD2	TRBV6-5	TRBJ2-3	TGTGCCAGCAGGGGGGGGGACGTCACAGATACGCAGTATTTT	CASRGGDVTDTQYF
-	TRBD1	TRBV4-3	TRBJ2-7	TGCGCCAGCAGCCGGGGGGGACAGGGGACCTACGAGCAGTACTTC	CASSRGGQGTYEQYF
-	-	TRBV9	TRBJ2-1	TGTGCCAGCAGCCCGGGGGACTGGCTCGCCAATGAGCAGTTCTTC	CASSPGDWLANEQFF
-	TRBD1	TRBV5-1	TRBJ1-1	TGCGCCAGCAGCTTGGATCAGGGGGCGATGAACACTGAAGCTTTCTTT	CASSLDQGAMNTEAFF
-	TRBD2	TRBV11-3	TRBJ2-7	TGTGCCAGCAGCCGCCCGGGGCGGGAGGTTGAGCAGTACTTC	CASSRPGREVEQYF
-	-	TRBV19	TRBJ1-1	TGTGCCAGCGGGGGGTTGGGTCAAACTGAAGCTTTCTTT	CASGGLGQTEAFF
-	TRBD1	TRBV24-1	TRBJ2-7	TGTGCCACCAGTGCCCAAGGGACAGAGAGCTACGAGCAGTACTTC	CATSAQGTESYEQYF
-	TRBD2	TRBV7-2	TRBJ2-2	TGTGCCAGCAGCTTAATTCTCGGCGGGAGCCCGAACACCGGGGAGCTGTTTTTT	CASSLILGGSPNTGELFF
-	TRBD2	TRBV9	TRBJ2-3	TGTGCCAGCAGCGCCCTTGGCGGGAGAATAGATACGCAGTATTTT	CASSALGGRIDTQYF
-	TRBD1	TRBV4-3	TRBJ2-7	TGCGCCAGCAGCCACCGGACAGGGGTTAGCGAGCAGTACTTC	CASSHRTGVSEQYF
-	-	TRBV4-1	TRBJ1-1	TGCGCCAGCAGCCAAGATCGGTCAGGGGCGAACACTGAAGCTTTCTTT	CASSQDRSGANTEAFF
-	TRBD1	TRBV6-5	TRBJ1-2	TGTGCCACCAAAGGGGGGGACAGGACTCTCTATGGCTACACCTTC	CATKGGDRTLYGYTF
-	-	TRBV9	TRBJ1-3	TGTGCCAGCAGCAAATCACCCCCTGCGGGGGCAGGAGGAAACACCATATATTTT	CASSKSPPAGAGGNTIYF
-	-	TRBV7-2	TRBJ2-5	TGTGCCAGCAGCCCCCAGAGCAGGGGATGGGGGGAGACCCAGTACTTC	CASSPQSRGWGETQYF
-	-	TRBV15	TRBJ2-7	TGTGCCACCAGCAGGGGAGGCCAGACCTACGAGCAGTACTTC	CATSRGGQTYEQYF
-	TRBD2	TRBV10-2	TRBJ2-7	TGCGCCAGCAGCAAATCGAGACTAGCGGGAGGGAGAGGGGCGGGCGAGCAGTACTTC	CASSKSRLAGGRGAGEQYF